The rows below give T cell receptor beta chains drawn from one sample of a study of blood T cell repertoires in COVID-19. Data came from immunoSEQ multiplex PCR; TCRdb stores just in-frame clones and leaves some out. Among about 130,000 clones listed, more than 75% were seen once. Sequencing was performed on peripheral blood. These receptors were collected from a woman aged 55-70 years with acute or convalescent COVID-19. Both conserved end residues are part of each CDR3. The D gene is left open where the match is weak. The listing skips clone size in some rows; elsewhere it reads once, few, many or a size class.

CDR3nt: TGTGCCAGCAGTTTCAATCAGGGCTTAGGCACAGATACGCAGTATTTT; CDR3aa: CASSFNQGLGTDTQYF; v_gene: TRBV27; d_gene: -; abundance: -; j_gene: TRBJ2-3; len: 16
CDR3nt: TGTGCCAGCATTCTATGGGGGGGGGTTGGAACTGAAGCTTTCTTT; CDR3aa: CASILWGGVGTEAFF; v_gene: TRBV28; d_gene: -; abundance: -; j_gene: TRBJ1-1; len: 15
CDR3nt: TGCAGTGCTAGTGGGGAGTACAATGAGCAGTTCTTC; CDR3aa: CSASGEYNEQFF; v_gene: TRBV20-1; d_gene: -; abundance: once; j_gene: TRBJ2-1; len: 12
CDR3nt: TGTGCCAGCAGCCACTGGCAGGGGGCGGGTGGCTACACCTTC; CDR3aa: CASSHWQGAGGYTF; v_gene: TRBV3-1/TRBV3-2; d_gene: TRBD1; abundance: -; j_gene: TRBJ1-2; len: 14
CDR3nt: TGTGCCAGCAGCTTTTCGACTAGCGGGACTCGTGAGCAGTTCTTC; CDR3aa: CASSFSTSGTREQFF; v_gene: TRBV7-6; d_gene: TRBD2; abundance: -; j_gene: TRBJ2-1; len: 15
CDR3nt: TGTGCCACCAGTTCAACAGGCTATGGGCCCCAGCATTTT; CDR3aa: CATSSTGYGPQHF; v_gene: TRBV19; d_gene: -; abundance: -; j_gene: TRBJ1-5; len: 13
CDR3nt: TGCGCCAGCAGTGAAACTAGCGGGATAAACGACAATGAGCAGTTCTTC; CDR3aa: CASSETSGINDNEQFF; v_gene: TRBV10-1; d_gene: TRBD2; abundance: -; j_gene: TRBJ2-1; len: 16
CDR3nt: TGCGCCAGCAGCCCAATTCAACAGTTCACAGATACGCAGTATTTT; CDR3aa: CASSPIQQFTDTQYF; v_gene: TRBV5-1; d_gene: -; abundance: -; j_gene: TRBJ2-3; len: 15
CDR3nt: TGTGCCAGCAGCCCCGCCCAGGGACAGGGCATGGGGTCCTATGGCTACACCTTC; CDR3aa: CASSPAQGQGMGSYGYTF; v_gene: TRBV13; d_gene: TRBD1; abundance: -; j_gene: TRBJ1-2; len: 18
CDR3nt: TGTGCCAGCAGTCGCGGACTAGCGGGAGGGAGCACAGATACGCAGTATTTT; CDR3aa: CASSRGLAGGSTDTQYF; v_gene: TRBV3-1/TRBV3-2; d_gene: TRBD2; abundance: -; j_gene: TRBJ2-3; len: 17
CDR3nt: TGTGCCAGCAGCCCGCTTACTAGCGGGAGGCCCGGGGAGCTGTTTTTT; CDR3aa: CASSPLTSGRPGELFF; v_gene: TRBV7-9; d_gene: TRBD2; abundance: -; j_gene: TRBJ2-2; len: 16
CDR3nt: TGTGCCAGCAGCTTAGGCCAAATCTCCTACAATGAGCAGTTCTTC; CDR3aa: CASSLGQISYNEQFF; v_gene: TRBV7-3; d_gene: -; abundance: -; j_gene: TRBJ2-1; len: 15
CDR3nt: TGTGCCATCAGTGTTCGGGGGGAGACCGGGGAGCTGTTTTTT; CDR3aa: CAISVRGETGELFF; v_gene: TRBV10-3; d_gene: TRBD2; abundance: -; j_gene: TRBJ2-2; len: 14
CDR3nt: TGTGCCAGCAGAAACGACAGGGGTTGGACTGAAGCTTTCTTT; CDR3aa: CASRNDRGWTEAFF; v_gene: TRBV7-6; d_gene: TRBD1; abundance: -; j_gene: TRBJ1-1; len: 14
CDR3nt: TGCGCCAGCAGCTTGGGGACAGGGCCGGATCAGCCCCAGCATTTT; CDR3aa: CASSLGTGPDQPQHF; v_gene: TRBV5-1; d_gene: TRBD1; abundance: -; j_gene: TRBJ1-5; len: 15
CDR3nt: TGTGCCAGTAGTAGGGACACGGGAAACTATGGCTACACCTTC; CDR3aa: CASSRDTGNYGYTF; v_gene: TRBV19; d_gene: -; abundance: -; j_gene: TRBJ1-2; len: 14
CDR3nt: TGCGCCAGCAGTCCCAGGGGGGTCTATGGCTACACCTTC; CDR3aa: CASSPRGVYGYTF; v_gene: TRBV10-2; d_gene: TRBD1; abundance: -; j_gene: TRBJ1-2; len: 13
CDR3nt: TGTGCCACCAGTGATAGCGCGGGGTGGACTAGCGGGAGGAACAGATTCCTCAATGAGCAGTTCTTC; CDR3aa: CATSDSAGWTSGRNRFLNEQFF; v_gene: TRBV24-1; d_gene: TRBD2; abundance: -; j_gene: TRBJ2-1; len: 22
CDR3nt: TGTGCCAGCAGCTTAGGGGGACTAGCGGGAGGTGGTGAGCAGTTCTTC; CDR3aa: CASSLGGLAGGGEQFF; v_gene: TRBV11-2; d_gene: TRBD2; abundance: -; j_gene: TRBJ2-1; len: 16
CDR3nt: TGTGCCAGCAGCTTAGCCGGGACAGGGGGTCTCTCTGGAAACACCATATATTTT; CDR3aa: CASSLAGTGGLSGNTIYF; v_gene: TRBV7-9; d_gene: TRBD1; abundance: once; j_gene: TRBJ1-3; len: 18
CDR3nt: TGTGCCAGTAGTCCTCGGGGGCTAGCGGTCGGGGAGCTGTTTTTT; CDR3aa: CASSPRGLAVGELFF; v_gene: TRBV19; d_gene: -; abundance: -; j_gene: TRBJ2-2; len: 15
CDR3nt: TGTGCCAGCAGCCCTGGACAGGGAGTAACTGGAAACACCATATATTTT; CDR3aa: CASSPGQGVTGNTIYF; v_gene: TRBV9; d_gene: TRBD1; abundance: once; j_gene: TRBJ1-3; len: 16
CDR3nt: TGTGCCAGCAGCATCACGTCGTCCCTAGCCCGTGGGGGGGATACGCAGTATTTT; CDR3aa: CASSITSSLARGGDTQYF; v_gene: TRBV7-3; d_gene: -; abundance: few; j_gene: TRBJ2-3; len: 18
CDR3nt: TGTGCCAGCTCCCGGGAAAGCCCGAAGAATGAGCAGTTCTTC; CDR3aa: CASSRESPKNEQFF; v_gene: TRBV18; d_gene: -; abundance: -; j_gene: TRBJ2-1; len: 14
CDR3nt: TGTGCCAGCAGCACAGACTACCGGCGGCAGTATTTT; CDR3aa: CASSTDYRRQYF; v_gene: TRBV2; d_gene: -; abundance: once; j_gene: TRBJ2-3; len: 12
CDR3nt: TGCAGCGTTGGTTCTTTTAGTGGCACAGATACGCAGTATTTT; CDR3aa: CSVGSFSGTDTQYF; v_gene: TRBV29-1; d_gene: -; abundance: -; j_gene: TRBJ2-3; len: 14
CDR3nt: TGTGCCAGCATTTTATCAGTGAACACCGGGGAGCTGTTTTTT; CDR3aa: CASILSVNTGELFF; v_gene: TRBV6-5; d_gene: -; abundance: -; j_gene: TRBJ2-2; len: 14
CDR3nt: TGTGCCAGCTCCCTGGACAGCTATGGCTACACCTTC; CDR3aa: CASSLDSYGYTF; v_gene: TRBV18; d_gene: -; abundance: once; j_gene: TRBJ1-2; len: 12
CDR3nt: TGTGCCAGCAGCTTAGGGGGGGACTACTCCTACGAGCAGTACTTC; CDR3aa: CASSLGGDYSYEQYF; v_gene: TRBV7-8; d_gene: TRBD2; abundance: -; j_gene: TRBJ2-7; len: 15
CDR3nt: TGTGCCAGCAGCTCATCTTCGGGACAGTACAATGAGCAGTTCTTC; CDR3aa: CASSSSSGQYNEQFF; v_gene: TRBV7-2; d_gene: TRBD1; abundance: -; j_gene: TRBJ2-1; len: 15
CDR3nt: TGCGCCAGCAGCTTGGACAGTGGGGCCAACGTCCTGACTTTC; CDR3aa: CASSLDSGANVLTF; v_gene: TRBV5-1; d_gene: -; abundance: -; j_gene: TRBJ2-6; len: 14
CDR3nt: TGTGCCAGCAGCGTACACACAGTCAACACTGAAGCTTTCTTT; CDR3aa: CASSVHTVNTEAFF; v_gene: TRBV9; d_gene: -; abundance: -; j_gene: TRBJ1-1; len: 14
CDR3nt: TGTGCCAGCAGCCCCCGGGGACAGGGCAAACCCAATCGACTGTTTTTT; CDR3aa: CASSPRGQGKPNRLFF; v_gene: TRBV11-2; d_gene: TRBD1; abundance: -; j_gene: TRBJ1-4; len: 16
CDR3nt: TGTGCCACCAGCAGAGGGGGCCTTGGGGCCAACGTCCTGACTTTC; CDR3aa: CATSRGGLGANVLTF; v_gene: TRBV15; d_gene: -; abundance: -; j_gene: TRBJ2-6; len: 15